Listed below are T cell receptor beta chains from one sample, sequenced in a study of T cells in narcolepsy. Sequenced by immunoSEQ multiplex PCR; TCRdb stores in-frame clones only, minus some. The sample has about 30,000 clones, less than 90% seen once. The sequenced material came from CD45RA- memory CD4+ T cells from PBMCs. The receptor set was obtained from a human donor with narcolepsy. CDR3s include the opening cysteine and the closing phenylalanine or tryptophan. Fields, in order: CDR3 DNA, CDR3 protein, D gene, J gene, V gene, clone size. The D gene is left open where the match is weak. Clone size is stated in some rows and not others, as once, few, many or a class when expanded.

DNA: TGTGCCAGCAGTCGGACAGGAGAGGGCTACACCTTC; CDR3: CASSRTGEGYTF; D: TRBD1; J: TRBJ1-2; V: TRBV9; size: few
DNA: TGTGCCAGCTCACCACGGCAGGGCGGAGATACGCAGTATTTT; CDR3: CASSPRQGGDTQYF; D: -; J: TRBJ2-3; V: TRBV18; size: -
DNA: TGTGCCAGCAGCTTAGAGGCGAGCTCCTACAATGAGCAGTTCTTC; CDR3: CASSLEASSYNEQFF; D: -; J: TRBJ2-1; V: TRBV7-3; size: once
DNA: TGTGCCAGCAGCCAAAGAGGGACAGGGACGAACTATGGCTACACCTTC; CDR3: CASSQRGTGTNYGYTF; D: TRBD1; J: TRBJ1-2; V: TRBV5-4; size: -
DNA: TGTGCCAGCAGCACCCATACAGGGGCCCACTATGGCTACACCTTC; CDR3: CASSTHTGAHYGYTF; D: TRBD1; J: TRBJ1-2; V: TRBV11-1; size: -
DNA: TGTGCCAGCAGCTCGACTAACCGGGGACAATCCTACAATGAGCAGTTCTTC; CDR3: CASSSTNRGQSYNEQFF; D: -; J: TRBJ2-1; V: TRBV7-9; size: once
DNA: TGTGCCAGTAGCCGCGACAGACAAGAGACCCAGTACTTC; CDR3: CASSRDRQETQYF; D: -; J: TRBJ2-5; V: TRBV19; size: -
DNA: TGTGCCAGCAGCTTAGGCCGGACTAGCGGATATGAGGGGTTTTACAATGAGCAGTTCTTC; CDR3: CASSLGRTSGYEGFYNEQFF; D: TRBD2; J: TRBJ2-1; V: TRBV13; size: -
DNA: TGTGCCAGCAGTGGGGGGGGACAGCAAGAGACCCAGTACTTC; CDR3: CASSGGGQQETQYF; D: -; J: TRBJ2-5; V: TRBV6-1; size: -
DNA: TGTGCCAGCAGCGGGAAGACAGGGCTTGCTGAAGCTTTCTTT; CDR3: CASSGKTGLAEAFF; D: TRBD1; J: TRBJ1-1; V: TRBV5-6; size: -
DNA: TGCGCCAGCAGTGAGTCGACAGGGCCTAATGAAAAACTGTTTTTT; CDR3: CASSESTGPNEKLFF; D: TRBD1; J: TRBJ1-4; V: TRBV10-1; size: -
DNA: TGTGCCAGTAGTATAGATTTCAGGGACGAGCAGTACTTC; CDR3: CASSIDFRDEQYF; D: -; J: TRBJ2-7; V: TRBV19; size: -
DNA: TGTGCCAGCAGTTTATGGGACACAGATACGCAGTATTTT; CDR3: CASSLWDTDTQYF; D: -; J: TRBJ2-3; V: TRBV27; size: -
DNA: TGTGCCAGTAGTATCTCAGCGGGGAGCACAGATACGCAGTATTTT; CDR3: CASSISAGSTDTQYF; D: TRBD2; J: TRBJ2-3; V: TRBV19; size: -
DNA: TGTGCCAGCAGCCAACGTCCAGGGGGAGACTACGAGCAGTACTTC; CDR3: CASSQRPGGDYEQYF; D: TRBD1; J: TRBJ2-7; V: TRBV14; size: -
DNA: TGTGCCACCTCTCGCGGGGCGGGGGGTCCCCGTAGTGTGTGGGCGCAGTATTTT; CDR3: CATSRGAGGPRSVWAQYF; D: TRBD2; J: TRBJ2-3; V: TRBV10-3; size: once
DNA: TGTGCCAGCAGCTTTACCGGGACAGGGGGCACCCAGTACTTC; CDR3: CASSFTGTGGTQYF; D: TRBD1; J: TRBJ2-5; V: TRBV5-6; size: -
DNA: TGTGCCAGCAGTTTCAGAGGGATAGGAACCTACGAGCAGTACTTC; CDR3: CASSFRGIGTYEQYF; D: -; J: TRBJ2-7; V: TRBV6-5; size: -
DNA: TGTGCCAGCAGTTATGGGTCCGGCAGGTCCCAAAAGCAGTACTTC; CDR3: CASSYGSGRSQKQYF; D: -; J: TRBJ2-5; V: TRBV6-5; size: -
DNA: TGTGCCAGCAGCCCAGTCACGGATAACTATGGCTACACCTTC; CDR3: CASSPVTDNYGYTF; D: -; J: TRBJ1-2; V: TRBV7-2; size: -
DNA: TGTGCCAGCATGAGGGAGGACGGCCTCGAGCAGTACTTC; CDR3: CASMREDGLEQYF; D: -; J: TRBJ2-7; V: TRBV2; size: -
DNA: TGCGCCAGCAGCCAAGATCGAGGGGGCAGTGAAAAACTGTTTTTT; CDR3: CASSQDRGGSEKLFF; D: TRBD1; J: TRBJ1-4; V: TRBV4-3; size: few
DNA: TGTGCCAGCAGCGGCGGGACAGGGGTAGAGCAGTACTTC; CDR3: CASSGGTGVEQYF; D: TRBD1; J: TRBJ2-7; V: TRBV11-3; size: -
DNA: TGTGCCAGCACCCCCCTAGGGGGGGAGACAGATACGCAGTATTTT; CDR3: CASTPLGGETDTQYF; D: -; J: TRBJ2-3; V: TRBV6-6; size: -
DNA: TGCGCCAGCAGTCCCCGCACCTACGAGCAGTACTTC; CDR3: CASSPRTYEQYF; D: -; J: TRBJ2-7; V: TRBV10-2; size: -
DNA: TGTGCCAGCAGCCGCATGCCTGGGGACACTGAAGCTTTCTTT; CDR3: CASSRMPGDTEAFF; D: -; J: TRBJ1-1; V: TRBV14; size: few
DNA: TGTGCCAGCAGCTTAAGACAGGGGGCCAACTATGGCTACACCTTC; CDR3: CASSLRQGANYGYTF; D: TRBD1; J: TRBJ1-2; V: TRBV7-2; size: -
DNA: TGTGCCAGCAGCTTAGTGCCCCGGGACAGCTACGAGCAGTACTTC; CDR3: CASSLVPRDSYEQYF; D: TRBD1; J: TRBJ2-7; V: TRBV7-8; size: -
DNA: TGTGCCAGCAAAAGGGAAGGGGATACGCAGTATTTT; CDR3: CASKREGDTQYF; D: -; J: TRBJ2-3; V: TRBV2; size: -
DNA: TGTGCCAGCAGTGAGGGCGGGCAGGGGGGCTACACCTTC; CDR3: CASSEGGQGGYTF; D: -; J: TRBJ1-2; V: TRBV2; size: -
DNA: TGTGCCAGCAGCTTCAGTGAAAAACTGTTTTTT; CDR3: CASSFSEKLFF; D: -; J: TRBJ1-4; V: TRBV11-2; size: -
DNA: TGTGCCAGCAGCTTAGATCCGGGACCTTACGAGCAGTACTTC; CDR3: CASSLDPGPYEQYF; D: -; J: TRBJ2-7; V: TRBV7-2; size: -